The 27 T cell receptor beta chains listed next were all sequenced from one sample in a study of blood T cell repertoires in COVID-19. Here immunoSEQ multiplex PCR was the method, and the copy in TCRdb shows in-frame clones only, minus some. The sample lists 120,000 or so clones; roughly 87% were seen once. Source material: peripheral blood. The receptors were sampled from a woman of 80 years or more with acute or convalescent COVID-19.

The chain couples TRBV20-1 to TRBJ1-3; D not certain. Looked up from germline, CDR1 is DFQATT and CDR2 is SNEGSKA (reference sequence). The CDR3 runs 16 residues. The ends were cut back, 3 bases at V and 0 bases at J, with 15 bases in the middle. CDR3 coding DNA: TGCAGTGCTAGTAGGCCCCCAGCGGACTCTGGAAACACCATATATTTT. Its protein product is CSASRPPADSGNTIYF.

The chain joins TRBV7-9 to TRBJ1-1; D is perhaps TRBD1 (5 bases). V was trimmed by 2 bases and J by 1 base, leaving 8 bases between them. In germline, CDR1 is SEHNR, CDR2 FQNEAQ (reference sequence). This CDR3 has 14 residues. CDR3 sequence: CASSLTGGNTEAFF. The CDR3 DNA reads TGTGCCAGCAGCTTAACCGGGGGGAACACTGAAGCTTTCTTT.

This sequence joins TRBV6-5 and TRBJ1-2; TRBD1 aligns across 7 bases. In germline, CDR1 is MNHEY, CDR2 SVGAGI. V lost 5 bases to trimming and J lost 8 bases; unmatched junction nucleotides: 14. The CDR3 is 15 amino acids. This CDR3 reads CASSPGMTGKNGYTF. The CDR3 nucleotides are TGTGCCAGCAGTCCAGGCATGACAGGGAAAAACGGCTACACCTTC.

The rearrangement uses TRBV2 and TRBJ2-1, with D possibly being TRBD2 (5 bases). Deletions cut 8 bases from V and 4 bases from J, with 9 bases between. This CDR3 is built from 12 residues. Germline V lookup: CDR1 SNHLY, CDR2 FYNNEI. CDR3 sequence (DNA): TGTGCCAGCCATGAGGGATACAATGAGCAGTTCTTC. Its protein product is CASHEGYNEQFF.

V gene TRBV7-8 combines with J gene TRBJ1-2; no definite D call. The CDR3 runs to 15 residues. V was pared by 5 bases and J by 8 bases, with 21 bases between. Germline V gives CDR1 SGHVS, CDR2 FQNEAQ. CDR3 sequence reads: CASSPNARASGGYTF. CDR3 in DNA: TGTGCCAGCAGCCCGAATGCGAGAGCATCCGGGGGCTACACCTTC.

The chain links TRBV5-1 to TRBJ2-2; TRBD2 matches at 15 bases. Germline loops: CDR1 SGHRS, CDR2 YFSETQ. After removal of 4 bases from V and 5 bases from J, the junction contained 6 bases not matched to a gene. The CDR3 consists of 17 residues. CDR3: CASSTGTSGGTTGELFF. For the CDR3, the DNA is TGCGCCAGCAGCACGGGGACTAGCGGGGGGACTACCGGGGAGCTGTTTTTT.

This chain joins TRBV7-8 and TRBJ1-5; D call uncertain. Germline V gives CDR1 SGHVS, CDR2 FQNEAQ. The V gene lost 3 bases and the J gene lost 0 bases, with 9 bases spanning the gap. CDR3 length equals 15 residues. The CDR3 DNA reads TGTGCCAGCAGCTTGGGCAGGATTAGCAATCAGCCCCAGCATTTT. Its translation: CASSLGRISNQPQHF.

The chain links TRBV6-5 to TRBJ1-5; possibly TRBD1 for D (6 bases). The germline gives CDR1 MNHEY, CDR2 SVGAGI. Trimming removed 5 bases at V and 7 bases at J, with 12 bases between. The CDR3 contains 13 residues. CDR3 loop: CASSPRDRQPQHF. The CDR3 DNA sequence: TGTGCCAGCAGTCCCCGAGACAGGCAGCCCCAGCATTTT.

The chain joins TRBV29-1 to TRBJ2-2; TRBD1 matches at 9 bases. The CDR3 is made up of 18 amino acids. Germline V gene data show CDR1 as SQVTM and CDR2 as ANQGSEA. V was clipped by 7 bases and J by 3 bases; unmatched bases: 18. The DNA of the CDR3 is TGCAGCGCCGGCGGGACAGGGCCAATTTTAGGGGACACCGGGGAGCTGTTTTTT. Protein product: CSAGGTGPILGDTGELFF.

Here the CDR3 reads CASSLGGQGTYGYTF. Written as DNA, the CDR3 is TGTGCCAGCAGCTTAGGGGGACAGGGAACTTATGGCTACACCTTC. The rearrangement uses TRBV11-2 and TRBJ1-2; 9 bases align to TRBD1. The CDR3 spans 15 residues. V was pared by 1 base and J by 5 bases, with 5 bases of the junction left unmatched. Germline lookup yields CDR1 SGHAT and CDR2 FQNNGV.

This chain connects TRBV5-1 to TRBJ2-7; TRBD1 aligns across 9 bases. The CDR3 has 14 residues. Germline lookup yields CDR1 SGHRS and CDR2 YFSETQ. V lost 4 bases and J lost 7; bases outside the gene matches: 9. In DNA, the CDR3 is TGCGCCAGCAGCGGGGCACAGGGGGCGGGGGAGCAGTACTTC. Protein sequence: CASSGAQGAGEQYF.

CDR3 protein: CASSIVWTISNEQFF. The CDR3 DNA sequence: TGTGCCAGTAGTATAGTTTGGACTATCTCCAATGAGCAGTTCTTC. The V and J genes are TRBV19 and TRBJ2-1; tentative D call: TRBD2 (6 bases). The germline gives CDR1 LNHDA, CDR2 SQIVND (reference sequence). There are 15 residues in the CDR3. V dropped 1 base and J dropped 6 bases, with 13 bases sitting between them.

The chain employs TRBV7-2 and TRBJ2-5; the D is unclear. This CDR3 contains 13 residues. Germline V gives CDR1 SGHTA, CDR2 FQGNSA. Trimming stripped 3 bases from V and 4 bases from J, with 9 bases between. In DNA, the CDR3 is TGTGCCAGCAGCTTTTATAGTGGAGAGACCCAGTACTTC. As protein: CASSFYSGETQYF.

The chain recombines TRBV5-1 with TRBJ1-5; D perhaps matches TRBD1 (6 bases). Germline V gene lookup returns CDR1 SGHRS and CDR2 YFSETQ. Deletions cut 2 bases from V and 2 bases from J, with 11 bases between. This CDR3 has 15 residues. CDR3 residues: CASSFTTGRNQPQHF. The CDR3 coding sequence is TGCGCCAGCAGCTTCACGACAGGACGCAATCAGCCCCAGCATTTT.

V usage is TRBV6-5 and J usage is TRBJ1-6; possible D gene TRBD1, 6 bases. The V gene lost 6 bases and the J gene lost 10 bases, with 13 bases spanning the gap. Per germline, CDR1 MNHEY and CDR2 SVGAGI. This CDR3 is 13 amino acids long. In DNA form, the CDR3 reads TGTGCCAGCAGCCGACACAGGGACTCACCCCTCCACTTT. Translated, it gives CASSRHRDSPLHF.

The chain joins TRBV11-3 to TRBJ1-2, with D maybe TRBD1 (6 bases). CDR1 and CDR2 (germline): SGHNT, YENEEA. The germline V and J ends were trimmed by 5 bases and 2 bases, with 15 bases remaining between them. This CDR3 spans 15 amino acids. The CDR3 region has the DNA TGTGCCAGCAGCCCCGGCGGCAGGGGAAACTATGGCTACACCTTC. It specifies CASSPGGRGNYGYTF.

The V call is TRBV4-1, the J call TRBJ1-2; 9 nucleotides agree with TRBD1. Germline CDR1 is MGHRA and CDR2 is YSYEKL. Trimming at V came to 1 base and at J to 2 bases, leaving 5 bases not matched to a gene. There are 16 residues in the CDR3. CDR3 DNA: TGCGCCAGCAGCCAAGCAACTACAGGGGGCAACTATGGCTACACCTTC. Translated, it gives CASSQATTGGNYGYTF.

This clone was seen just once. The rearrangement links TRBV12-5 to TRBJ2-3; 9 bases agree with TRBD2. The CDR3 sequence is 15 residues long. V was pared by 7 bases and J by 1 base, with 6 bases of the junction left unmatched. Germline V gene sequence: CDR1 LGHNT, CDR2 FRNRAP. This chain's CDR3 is CASARAGGGTDTQYF. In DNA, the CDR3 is TGTGCTAGTGCCAGAGCGGGGGGCGGCACAGATACGCAGTATTTT.

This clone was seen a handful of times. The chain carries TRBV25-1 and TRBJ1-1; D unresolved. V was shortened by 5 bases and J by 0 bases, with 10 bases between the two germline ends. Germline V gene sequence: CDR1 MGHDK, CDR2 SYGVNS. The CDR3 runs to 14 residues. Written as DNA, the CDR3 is TGTGCCAGCAGTACTGGTGACATGAACACTGAAGCTTTCTTT. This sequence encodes CASSTGDMNTEAFF.

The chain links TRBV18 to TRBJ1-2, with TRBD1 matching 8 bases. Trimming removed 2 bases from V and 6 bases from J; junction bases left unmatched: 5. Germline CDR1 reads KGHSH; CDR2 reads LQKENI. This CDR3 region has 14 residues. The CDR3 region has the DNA TGTGCCAGCTCACCAGGACAGGGCATCCATGGCTACACCTTC. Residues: CASSPGQGIHGYTF.

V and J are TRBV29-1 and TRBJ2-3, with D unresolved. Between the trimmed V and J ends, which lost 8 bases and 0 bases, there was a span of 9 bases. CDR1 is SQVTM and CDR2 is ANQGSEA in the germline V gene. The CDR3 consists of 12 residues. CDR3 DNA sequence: TGCAGCTCCACTTTTAGCACAGATACGCAGTATTTT. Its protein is CSSTFSTDTQYF.

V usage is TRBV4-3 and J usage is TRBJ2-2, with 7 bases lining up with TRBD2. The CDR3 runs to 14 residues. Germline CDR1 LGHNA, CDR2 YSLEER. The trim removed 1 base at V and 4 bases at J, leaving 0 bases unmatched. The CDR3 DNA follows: TGCGCCAGCAGCCAAGGGGGGGGCACCGGGGAGCTGTTTTTT. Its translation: CASSQGGGTGELFF.

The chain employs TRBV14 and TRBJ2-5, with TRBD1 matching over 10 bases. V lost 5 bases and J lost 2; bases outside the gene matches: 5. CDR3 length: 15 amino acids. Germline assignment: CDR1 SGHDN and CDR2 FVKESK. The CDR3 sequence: CASSFRDRGQETQYF. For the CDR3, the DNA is TGTGCCAGCAGCTTTCGGGACAGGGGACAAGAGACCCAGTACTTC.

The CDR3 DNA reads as TGCGCCAGCAGCTTGAGGGTAACAGGGGTGAACACTGAAGCTTTCTTT. It specifies CASSLRVTGVNTEAFF. The chain couples TRBV5-1 to TRBJ1-1; 7 positions match TRBD1. The ends lost 1 base at V and 0 bases at J; junction bases unmatched: 6. The CDR3 is made up of 16 amino acids. CDR1 SGHRS and CDR2 YFSETQ come from the germline V gene.

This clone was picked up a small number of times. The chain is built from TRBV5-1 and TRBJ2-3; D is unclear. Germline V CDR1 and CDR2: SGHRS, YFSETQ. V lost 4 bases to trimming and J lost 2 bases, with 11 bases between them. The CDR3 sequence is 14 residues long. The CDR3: CASSLRYTTDTQYF. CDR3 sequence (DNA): TGCGCCAGCAGCCTCCGATACACCACAGATACGCAGTATTTT.

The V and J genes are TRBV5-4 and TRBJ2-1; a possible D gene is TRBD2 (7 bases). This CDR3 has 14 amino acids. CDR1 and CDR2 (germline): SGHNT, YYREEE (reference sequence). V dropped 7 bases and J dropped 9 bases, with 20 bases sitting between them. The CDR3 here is CASLEGGRRGEQFF. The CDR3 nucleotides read TGTGCCAGCTTAGAGGGGGGGAGGCGTGGTGAGCAGTTCTTC.

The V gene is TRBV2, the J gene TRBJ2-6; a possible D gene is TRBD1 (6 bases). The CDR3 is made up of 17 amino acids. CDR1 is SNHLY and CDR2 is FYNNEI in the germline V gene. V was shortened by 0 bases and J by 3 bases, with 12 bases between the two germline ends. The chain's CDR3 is CASSEALRGGGANVLTF. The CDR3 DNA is TGTGCCAGCAGTGAAGCGCTTCGAGGGGGTGGGGCCAACGTCCTGACTTTC.